This TCR beta chain was observed in a study of control samples from healthy donors and cancer patients (TCRdb year 2020). Libraries came from the immunoSEQ multiplex PCR assay. Held by TCRdb, this immuneACCESS table contains in-frame sequences only and omits some clones. Under half of the omission traces to an unresolved V gene where checked; the cause of the rest is unknown. The sample profile shows roughly 120,000 clones; approximately 92% of them were found once. The biggest ten clones account for approximately 1% of the sample. Ends trimmed: V by 4 bases, J by 1 base; bases unmatched to a gene: 8. CDR1 and CDR2 are drawn from the germline V gene: MGHRA, YSYEKL. The CDR3 goes from the cysteine to the phenylalanine over 16 residues. Of the read, only the CDR3 DNA is kept; its 48 bases are in frame from base 1. In regard to this clone: The target of this receptor is not known. No qualities accompany the bases; no much larger clone lies one base away.

The chain was built from TRBV4-1 and TRBJ2-7; 9 central bases correspond to TRBD1. Sequences were obtained from PBMCs. This receptor was obtained from a woman aged 50 to 65 with colorectal cancer. The DNA sequence is as follows: TGCGCCAGCAGCCTCTCCCGAGGACAGGGGTCCTACGAGCAGTACTTC. This sequence encodes CASSLSRGQGSYEQYF.